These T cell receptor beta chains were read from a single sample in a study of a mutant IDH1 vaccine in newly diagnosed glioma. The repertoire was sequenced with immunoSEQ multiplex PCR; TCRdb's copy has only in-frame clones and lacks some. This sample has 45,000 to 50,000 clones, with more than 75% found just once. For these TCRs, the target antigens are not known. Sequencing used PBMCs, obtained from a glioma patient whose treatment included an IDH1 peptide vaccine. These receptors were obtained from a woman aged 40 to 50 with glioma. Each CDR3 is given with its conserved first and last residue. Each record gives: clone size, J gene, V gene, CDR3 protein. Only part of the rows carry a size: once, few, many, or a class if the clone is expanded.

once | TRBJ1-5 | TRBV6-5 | CASRPDRVVGQPQHF
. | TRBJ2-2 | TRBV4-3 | CASSQDFGSSLVSTGELFF
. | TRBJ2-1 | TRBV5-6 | CASSLDFSNEQFF
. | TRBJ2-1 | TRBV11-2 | CASSPRLAGAGNEQFF
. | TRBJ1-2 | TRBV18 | CASSPLVEENYGYTF
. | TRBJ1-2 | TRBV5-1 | CASSTAEGGDYTF
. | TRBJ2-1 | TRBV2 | CASTKRGAGYNEQFF
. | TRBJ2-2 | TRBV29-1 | CSVEPTGNTGELFF
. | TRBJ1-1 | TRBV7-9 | CASSFPGFEAFF
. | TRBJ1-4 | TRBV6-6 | CASSYVRGLNEKLFF
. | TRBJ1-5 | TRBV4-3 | CASSQVWDSNQPQHF
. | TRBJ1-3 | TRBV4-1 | CASTPRGRGIDSGNTIYF
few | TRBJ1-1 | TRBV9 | CASSVVGKNTEAFF
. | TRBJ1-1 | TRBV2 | CASRSILTGPIENTEAFF
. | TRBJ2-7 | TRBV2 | CASSEQAAYEQYF
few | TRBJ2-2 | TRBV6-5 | CASRTVGTGELFF
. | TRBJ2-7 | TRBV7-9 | CASSLVGYEQYF
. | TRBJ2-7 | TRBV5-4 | CASSLSAGLNYEQYF
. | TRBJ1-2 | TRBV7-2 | CASSSRQGGSSYTF
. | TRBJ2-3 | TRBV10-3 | CAIKKVQSTDTQYF
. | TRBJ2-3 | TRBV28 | CASSSPVGRLSTDTQYF
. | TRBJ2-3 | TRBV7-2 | CASSFSGGGADTQYF
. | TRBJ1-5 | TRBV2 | CASTPVGKSQPQHF
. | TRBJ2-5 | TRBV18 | CASSPSQLQETQYF
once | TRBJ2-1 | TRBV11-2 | CASSLEPGVDNEQFF
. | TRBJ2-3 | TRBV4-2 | CASSQDPDLYTDTQYF
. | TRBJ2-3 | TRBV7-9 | CASSPQGVSTDTQYF